This entry features one T cell receptor (beta chain) sequence. One end of the junction does not line up with germline, which may come from a read error. Other DNA sequences of this sample code for an identical CDR3. CDR3 size: 14 residues. From germline, CDR1 is MNHEY and CDR2 SMNVEV (reference sequence). The sample originates from a study of control samples from healthy donors and cancer patients. Assay: immunoSEQ multiplex PCR; the TCRdb copy retains only in-frame clones and omits some. The sample has about 49,000 clones, 70% to 90% seen once. The receptor's source is a woman aged 50 to 60 with lung cancer. The J gene is TRBJ1-1, the V gene TRBV27, with D possibly matching TRBD1 (5 bases). What was sequenced was PBMCs. The CDR3 sequence: CASSLTGMNTEAFF. The CDR3 bases are TGTGCCAGCAGTTTAACAGGCATGAACACTGAAGCCTTCTTT.